The 8 T cell receptor beta chains listed next were all sequenced from one sample in a study of shared clonotypes between healthy human individuals. The assay was immunoSEQ multiplex PCR, and TCRdb's table has in-frame clones only and misses some. This table has about 2 million clones, 85% to 95% appearing once. Source material: naive CD4+ T cells sorted from blood. The subset denotes: CD45RA+ positively selected. All receptors come from a man between 18 and 35 years old in good health.

This clone appeared once. The V call is TRBV6-6, the J call TRBJ2-4; 9 positions match TRBD1. The CDR3 consists of 13 residues. CDR1 is MNHNY and CDR2 is SVGAGI in the germline V gene (reference sequence). J lost 8 bases, V lost 2 bases, and 1 base had no gene match. The DNA of the CDR3 is TGTGCCAGCAGTTACAGACAGGGGGACATTCAGTACTTC. Encoded protein: CASSYRQGDIQYF.

With respect to this clone: This specimen includes other DNA sequences encoding the same CDR3. The chain has TRBV4-1 and TRBJ2-3; D perhaps matches TRBD2 (5 bases). Between the trimmed V and J ends, which lost 1 base and 4 bases, there was a span of 9 bases. This CDR3 is built from 14 residues. CDR1 is MGHRA, CDR2 YSYEKL, per germline. The CDR3 loop is CASSQAGRSDTQYF. The CDR3 DNA reads TGCGCCAGCAGCCAAGCGGGGAGATCAGATACGCAGTATTTT.

V is TRBV28 and J is TRBJ1-5; D remains unclear. The germline V and J ends were trimmed by 2 bases and 10 bases, with 6 bases remaining between them. In germline, CDR1 is MDHEN, CDR2 SYDVKM. The CDR3 covers 11 residues. CDR3 sequence reads: CASSLRDPQHF. CDR3 nucleotide sequence: TGTGCCAGCAGTTTACGGGATCCCCAGCATTTT.

V usage is TRBV5-1 and J usage is TRBJ2-7; D not certain. Germline loops: CDR1 SGHRS, CDR2 YFSETQ. This CDR3 is 15 amino acids long. Trimming stripped 2 bases from V and 2 bases from J, with 14 bases between. The CDR3 DNA reads TGCGCCAGCAGCTTAGGCGGCCAGAATACCTACGAGCAGTACTTC. It is translated as CASSLGGQNTYEQYF.

This clone appeared once. The chain combines TRBV11-2 with TRBJ2-3, with TRBD2 identical over 10 bases. The germline V gene encodes CDR1 SGHAT and CDR2 FQNNGV. The CDR3 runs 15 residues. The ends lost 2 bases at V and 5 bases at J; junction bases unmatched: 4. The CDR3 is CASSLLAGVLDTQYF. The CDR3 nucleotides read TGTGCCAGCAGCTTACTAGCGGGAGTTTTAGATACGCAGTATTTT. The variable domain in full, with the rest retrieved from reference TRBV11-2 and TRBJ2-3, is EAGVAQSPRYKIIEKRQSVAFWCNPISGHATLYWYQQILGQGPKLLIQFQNNGVVDDSQLPKDRFSAERLKGVDSTLKIQPAKLEDSAVYLCASSLLAGVLDTQYFGPGTRLTVL.

The rearrangement uses TRBV5-4 and TRBJ2-1; D not certain. Germline CDR1 SGHNT, CDR2 YYREEE (reference sequence). The CDR3 contains 17 residues. Trimming took off 0 bases at V and 5 bases at J, with 18 bases between the two ends. The CDR3: CASSLASWGFPNNEQFF. The DNA for the CDR3 is TGTGCCAGCAGCTTGGCTTCGTGGGGATTCCCCAACAATGAGCAGTTCTTC.

As concerns this clone: Distinct nucleotide sequences in the sample also encode this CDR3. The chain carries TRBV10-1 and TRBJ2-6; D not certain. Trimming took off 6 bases at V and 4 bases at J, with 7 bases between the two ends. The germline CDR1 and CDR2 sequences are WNHNN and SYGVQD (reference sequence). The CDR3 loop spans 13 amino acids. The CDR3 sequence is CASSPSGANVLTF. The CDR3 DNA sequence: TGCGCCAGCAGCCCCTCCGGGGCCAACGTCCTGACTTTC.

Notes on this clone: The junction shows a germline mismatch at one end, possibly a read error. The chain recombines TRBV7-7 with TRBJ1-2; 9 bases line up with TRBD1. Germline CDR1 and CDR2: SSHAT and FNYEAQ (reference sequence). The CDR3 runs 15 residues. CDR3 coding DNA: TGTGCTAGCAGCTTAGGGGACAGGGCAAACTATGGCTACACCTTC. Translating gives CASSLGDRANYGYTF.